The 9 T cell receptor beta chains given below trace back to one sample, sequenced in a study of cytomegalovirus exposure and HLA in healthy donors. Primers for the PCR totalled 60 Vbeta and 13 Jbeta. Method: immunoSEQ multiplex PCR; TCRdb's copy keeps in-frame clones and lacks some. The repertoire holds about 170,000 clones, with roughly 80% as singletons. Specimen: PBMCs. These receptors all come from a female donor in good health and CMV-seronegative.

This clone was recorded once. The chain recombines TRBV19 with TRBJ1-1; D may be TRBD1 (6 bases). Trimming removed 4 bases from V and 5 bases from J, with 17 bases in between. This CDR3 is built from 15 residues. CDR1 LNHDA and CDR2 SQIVND come from the germline V gene (reference sequence). In DNA form, the CDR3 reads TGTGCCAGTAGTACGGGGGGACATGACTTTACTGAAGCTTTCTTT. It translates to CASSTGGHDFTEAFF.

V gene TRBV9 combines with J gene TRBJ2-3, with TRBD2 matching 9 bases. The CDR3 loop spans 18 amino acids. The ends lost 2 bases at V and 5 bases at J; junction bases unmatched: 15. CDR1 and CDR2 (germline): SGDLS, YYNGEE. This chain's CDR3 is CASSVSTVAGAGGDTQYF. The CDR3 coding sequence is TGTGCCAGCAGCGTCAGTACGGTAGCGGGGGCCGGAGGAGATACGCAGTATTTT.

The genes are TRBV7-9 and TRBJ2-7; 7 bases agree with TRBD1. CDR1 SEHNR and CDR2 FQNEAQ come from the germline V gene (reference sequence). V shed 5 bases and J 3 bases; nucleotides not matched to a gene: 10. The CDR3 totals 15 residues. CDR3 in amino acids: CASSPVPGGYYEQYF. CDR3 DNA: TGTGCCAGCAGCCCCGTTCCAGGGGGTTACTACGAGCAGTACTTC.

The chain carries TRBV27 and TRBJ2-7, with a weak D call TRBD2 (6 bases). Trimming pared 3 bases from V and 6 bases from J, leaving 9 bases between. The CDR3 runs 12 residues. The germline CDR1 and CDR2 sequences are MNHEY and SMNVEV (reference sequence). In DNA, the CDR3 is TGTGCCAGCAGTTTTGGAGGGGTCGAGCAGTACTTC. Translated, it gives CASSFGGVEQYF.

The chain carries TRBV5-6 and TRBJ1-1; possible D gene TRBD1, 5 bases. Germline V CDR1 and CDR2: SGHDT, YYEEEE. CDR3 size: 14 residues. Trimming stripped 0 bases from V and 4 bases from J, with 10 bases between. CDR3 residues: CASSLVWGGTEAFF. CDR3 coding DNA: TGTGCCAGCAGCTTGGTATGGGGGGGCACTGAAGCTTTCTTT.

The rearrangement links TRBV7-3 to TRBJ2-1; 9 bases map to TRBD1. J lost 15 bases, V lost 4 bases, and 19 bases had no gene match. The CDR3 contains 16 residues. Germline values: CDR1 SGHTA, CDR2 FQGTGA. DNA of the CDR3: TGTGCCAGCAGCTCCAGGGCAGGACAGGGGCACGCCAATGCGTTCTTC. Its translation: CASSSRAGQGHANAFF.

The CDR3 nucleotides read TGTGCCAGCAGTAGTCTAGGCGGTTATAGCAATCAGCCCCAGCATTTT. Protein sequence: CASSSLGGYSNQPQHF. The chain combines TRBV27 with TRBJ1-5; D not certain. The germline CDR1 and CDR2 sequences are MNHEY and SMNVEV (reference sequence). This CDR3 has 16 residues. Trimming took off 5 bases at V and 0 bases at J, with 14 bases between the two ends.

The chain is built from TRBV11-3 and TRBJ2-3, with unresolved D. This CDR3 is 15 amino acids long. Trimming took 0 bases from V and 3 from J, leaving 10 bases between them. CDR1 and CDR2 from the germline V gene are SGHNT and YENEEA. The CDR3 sequence is CASSLDTVRTDTQYF. Here the CDR3 DNA reads TGTGCCAGCAGCTTAGATACTGTGAGGACAGATACGCAGTATTTT.

The chain couples TRBV5-1 to TRBJ2-3, with 10 bases fitting TRBD1. The CDR3 loop spans 16 amino acids. J lost 4 bases, V lost 0 bases, and 5 bases had no gene match. From germline, CDR1 is SGHRS and CDR2 YFSETQ. The CDR3 coding sequence is TGCGCCAGCAGCTTGGCCGGGACAGGGGCCCCAGATACGCAGTATTTT. This translates into CASSLAGTGAPDTQYF.